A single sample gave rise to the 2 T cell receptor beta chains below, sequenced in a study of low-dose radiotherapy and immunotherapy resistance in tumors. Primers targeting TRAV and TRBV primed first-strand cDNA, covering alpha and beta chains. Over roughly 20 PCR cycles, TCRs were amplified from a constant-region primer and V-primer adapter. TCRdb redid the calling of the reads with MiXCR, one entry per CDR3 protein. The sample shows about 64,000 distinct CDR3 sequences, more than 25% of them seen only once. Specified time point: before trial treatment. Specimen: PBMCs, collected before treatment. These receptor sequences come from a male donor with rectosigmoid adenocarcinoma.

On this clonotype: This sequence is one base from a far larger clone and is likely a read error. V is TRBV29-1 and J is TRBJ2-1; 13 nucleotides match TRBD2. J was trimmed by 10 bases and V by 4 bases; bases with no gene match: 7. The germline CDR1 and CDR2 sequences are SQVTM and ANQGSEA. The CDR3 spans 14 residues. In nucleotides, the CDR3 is TGCAGCGTTGGAGGACTAGCGGGAGTGGGCGAGCAGTTCTTC. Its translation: CSVGGLAGVGEQFF.

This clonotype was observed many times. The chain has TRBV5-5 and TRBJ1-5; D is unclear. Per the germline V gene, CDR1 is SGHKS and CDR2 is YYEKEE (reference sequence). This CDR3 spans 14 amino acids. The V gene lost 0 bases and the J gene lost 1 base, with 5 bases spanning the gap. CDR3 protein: CASSLGTSNQPQHF. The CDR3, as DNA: TGTGCCAGCAGCTTGGGTACCAGCAATCAGCCCCAGCATTTT.